The present TCR beta chain was sequenced within a study of technical replicates of blood from a few donors. The table came from immunoSEQ multiplex PCR; TCRdb's copy has only in-frame clones and leaves some out. The table shows 65,000 to 85,000 clones, with around 94% occurring only once. V shed 6 bases, J shed 9 bases, and the junction held 5 bases outside the gene matches. CDR1 is MNHEY and CDR2 is SMNVEV in the germline V gene (reference sequence). CDR3 length equals 14 residues. Sequenced input: T cells isolated from PBMCs. This clonotype was sampled from a human donor in good health. This chain joins TRBV27 and TRBJ2-4; the match to TRBD2 covers 13 bases. CDR3 bases: TGTGCCAGCAGACTAGCGGGAGGGGAGAGCATTCAGTACTTC. It translates to CASRLAGGESIQYF.